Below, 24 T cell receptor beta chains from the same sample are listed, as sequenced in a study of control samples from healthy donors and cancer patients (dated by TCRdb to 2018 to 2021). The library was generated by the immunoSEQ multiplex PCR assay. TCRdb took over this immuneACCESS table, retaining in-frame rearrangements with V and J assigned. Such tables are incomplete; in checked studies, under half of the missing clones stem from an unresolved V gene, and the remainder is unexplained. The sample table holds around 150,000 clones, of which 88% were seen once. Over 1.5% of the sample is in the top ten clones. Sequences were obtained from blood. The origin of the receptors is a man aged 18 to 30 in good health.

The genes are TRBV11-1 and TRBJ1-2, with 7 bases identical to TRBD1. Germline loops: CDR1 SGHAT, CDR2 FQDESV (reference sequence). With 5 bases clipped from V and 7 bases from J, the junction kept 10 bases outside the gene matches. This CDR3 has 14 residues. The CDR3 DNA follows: TGTGCCAGCAGCCTTGACCCAGGGGGGCTTGGCTACACCTTC. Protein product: CASSLDPGGLGYTF.

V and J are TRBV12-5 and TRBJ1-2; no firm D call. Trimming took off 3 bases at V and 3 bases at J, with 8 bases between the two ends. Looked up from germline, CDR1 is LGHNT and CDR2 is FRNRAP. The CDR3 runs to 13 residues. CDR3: CASGLGSDYGYTF. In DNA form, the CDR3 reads TGTGCTAGTGGTTTAGGATCAGACTATGGCTACACCTTC.

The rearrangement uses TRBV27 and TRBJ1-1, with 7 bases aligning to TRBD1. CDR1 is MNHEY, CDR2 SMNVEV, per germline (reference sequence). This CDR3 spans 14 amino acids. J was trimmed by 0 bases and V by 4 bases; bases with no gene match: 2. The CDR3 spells CASSWTGMNTEAFF. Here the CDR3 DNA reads TGTGCCAGCAGTTGGACAGGCATGAACACTGAAGCTTTCTTT.

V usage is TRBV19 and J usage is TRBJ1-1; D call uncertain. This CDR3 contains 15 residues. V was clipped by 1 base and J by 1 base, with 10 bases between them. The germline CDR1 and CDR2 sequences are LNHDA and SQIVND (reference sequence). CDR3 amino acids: CASSIVGAGNTEAFF. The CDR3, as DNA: TGTGCCAGTAGTATAGTAGGCGCAGGGAACACTGAAGCTTTCTTT.

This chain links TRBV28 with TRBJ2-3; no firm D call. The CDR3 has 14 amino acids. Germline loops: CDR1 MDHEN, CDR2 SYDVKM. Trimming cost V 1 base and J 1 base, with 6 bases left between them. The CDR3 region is CASSLFTGTDTQYF. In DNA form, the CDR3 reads TGTGCCAGCAGTTTATTTACAGGCACAGATACGCAGTATTTT.

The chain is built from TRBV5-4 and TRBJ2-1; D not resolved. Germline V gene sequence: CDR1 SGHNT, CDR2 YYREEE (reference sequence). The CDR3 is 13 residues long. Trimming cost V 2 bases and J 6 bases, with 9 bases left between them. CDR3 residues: CASSFALLNEQFF. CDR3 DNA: TGTGCCAGCAGCTTCGCACTTCTCAATGAGCAGTTCTTC.

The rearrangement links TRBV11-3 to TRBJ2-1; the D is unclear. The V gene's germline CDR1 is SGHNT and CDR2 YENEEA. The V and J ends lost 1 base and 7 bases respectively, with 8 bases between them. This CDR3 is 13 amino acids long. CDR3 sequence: CASSLGVNNEQFF. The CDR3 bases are TGTGCCAGCAGCTTAGGGGTAAATAATGAGCAGTTCTTC.

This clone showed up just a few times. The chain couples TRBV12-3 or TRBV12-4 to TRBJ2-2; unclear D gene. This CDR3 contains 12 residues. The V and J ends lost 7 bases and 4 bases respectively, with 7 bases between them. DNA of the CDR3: TGTGCCAGCAATAAAGCCACCGGGGAGCTGTTTTTT. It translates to CASNKATGELFF.

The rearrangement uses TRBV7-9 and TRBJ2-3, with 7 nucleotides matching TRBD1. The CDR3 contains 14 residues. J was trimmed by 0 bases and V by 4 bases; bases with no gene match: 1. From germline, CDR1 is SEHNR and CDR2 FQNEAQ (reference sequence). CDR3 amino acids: CASSSTGSTDTQYF. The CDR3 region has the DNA TGTGCCAGCAGCTCGACAGGGAGCACAGATACGCAGTATTTT.

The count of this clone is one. In DNA form, the CDR3 reads TGTGCCAGCAGCGCCACAGGGAACGAGCAGTACTTC. This sequence encodes CASSATGNEQYF. The V call is TRBV5-4, the J call TRBJ2-7; D possibly corresponds to TRBD1 (6 bases). This CDR3 spans 12 amino acids. Germline CDR1 SGHNT, CDR2 YYREEE (reference sequence). With 4 bases removed from V and 5 bases from J, the gap between germline ends came to 10 bases.

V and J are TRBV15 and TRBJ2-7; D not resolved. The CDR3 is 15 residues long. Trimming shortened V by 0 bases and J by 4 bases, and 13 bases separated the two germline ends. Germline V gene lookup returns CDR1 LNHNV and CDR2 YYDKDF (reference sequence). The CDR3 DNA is TGTGCCACCAGCAGAGATCGAGGATTGGGATACGAGCAGTACTTC. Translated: CATSRDRGLGYEQYF. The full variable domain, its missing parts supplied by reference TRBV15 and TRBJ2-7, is DAMVIQNPRYQVTQFGKPVTLSCSQTLNHNVMYWYQQKSSQAPKLLFHYYDKDFNNEADTPDNFQSRRPNTSFCFLDIRSPGLGDTAMYLCATSRDRGLGYEQYFGPGTRLTVT.

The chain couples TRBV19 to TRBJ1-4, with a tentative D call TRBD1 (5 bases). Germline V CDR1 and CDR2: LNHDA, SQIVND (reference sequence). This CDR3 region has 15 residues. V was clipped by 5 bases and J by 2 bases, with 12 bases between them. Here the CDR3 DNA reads TGTGCCAGTAGTGTGTTCGGGGCGACTAATGAAAAACTGTTTTTT. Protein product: CASSVFGATNEKLFF.

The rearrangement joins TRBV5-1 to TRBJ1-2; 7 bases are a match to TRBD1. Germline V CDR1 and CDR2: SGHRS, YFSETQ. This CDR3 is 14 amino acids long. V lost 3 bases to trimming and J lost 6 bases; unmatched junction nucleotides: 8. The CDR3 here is CASSSRQGKDGYTF. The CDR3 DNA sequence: TGCGCCAGCAGCTCCCGACAGGGTAAAGATGGCTACACCTTC.

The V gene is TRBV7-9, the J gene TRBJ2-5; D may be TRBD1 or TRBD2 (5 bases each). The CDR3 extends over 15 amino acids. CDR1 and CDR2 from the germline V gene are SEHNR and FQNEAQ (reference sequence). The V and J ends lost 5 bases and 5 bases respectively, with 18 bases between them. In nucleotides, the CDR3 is TGTGCCAGCAGCGGTTTTTTTGGGGGTTGGGAGACCCAGTACTTC. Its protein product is CASSGFFGGWETQYF.

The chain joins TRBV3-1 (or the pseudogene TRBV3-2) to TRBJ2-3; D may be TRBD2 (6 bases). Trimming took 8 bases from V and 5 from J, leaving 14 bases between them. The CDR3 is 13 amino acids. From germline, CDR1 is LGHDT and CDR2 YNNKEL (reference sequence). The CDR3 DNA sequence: TGTGCCAGCGGGAGGAGCTCTGGAGATACGCAGTATTTT. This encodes CASGRSSGDTQYF.

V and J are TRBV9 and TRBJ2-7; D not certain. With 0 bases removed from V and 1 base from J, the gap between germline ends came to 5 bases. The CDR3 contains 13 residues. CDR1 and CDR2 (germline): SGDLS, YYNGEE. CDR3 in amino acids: CASSVDVSYEQYF. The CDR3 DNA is TGTGCCAGCAGCGTAGACGTTTCCTACGAGCAGTACTTC.

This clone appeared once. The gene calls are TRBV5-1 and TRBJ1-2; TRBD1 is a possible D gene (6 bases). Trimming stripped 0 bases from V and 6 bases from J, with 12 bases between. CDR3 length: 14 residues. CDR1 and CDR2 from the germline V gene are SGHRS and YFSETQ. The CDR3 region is CASSLDSGAHGYTF. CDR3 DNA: TGCGCCAGCAGCTTGGATTCGGGGGCCCATGGCTACACCTTC.

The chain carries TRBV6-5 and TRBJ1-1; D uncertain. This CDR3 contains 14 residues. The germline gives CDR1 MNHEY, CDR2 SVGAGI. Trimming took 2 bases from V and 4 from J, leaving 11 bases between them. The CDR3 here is CASSYRVSGTEAFF. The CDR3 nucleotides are TGTGCCAGCAGTTACAGGGTGAGCGGCACTGAAGCTTTCTTT.

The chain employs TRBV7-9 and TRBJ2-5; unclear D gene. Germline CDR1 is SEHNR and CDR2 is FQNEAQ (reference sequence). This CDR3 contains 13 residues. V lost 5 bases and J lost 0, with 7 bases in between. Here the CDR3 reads CASSPLNQETQYF. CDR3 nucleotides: TGTGCCAGCAGCCCATTAAACCAAGAGACCCAGTACTTC.

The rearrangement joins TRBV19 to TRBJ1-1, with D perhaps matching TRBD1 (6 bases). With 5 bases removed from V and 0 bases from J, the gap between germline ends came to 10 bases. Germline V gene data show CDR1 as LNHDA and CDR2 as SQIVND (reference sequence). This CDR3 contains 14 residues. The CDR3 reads CASSLDSLNTEAFF. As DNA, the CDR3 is TGTGCCAGTAGTTTGGACAGCCTGAACACTGAAGCTTTCTTT.

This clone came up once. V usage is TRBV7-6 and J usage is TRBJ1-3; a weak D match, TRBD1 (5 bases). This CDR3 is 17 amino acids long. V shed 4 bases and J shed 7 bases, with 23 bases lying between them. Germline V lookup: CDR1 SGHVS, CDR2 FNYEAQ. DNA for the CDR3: TGTGCCAGCAGCTCGGGGGAGCGGGGCCGAATGGGGAACACCATATATTTT. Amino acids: CASSSGERGRMGNTIYF.

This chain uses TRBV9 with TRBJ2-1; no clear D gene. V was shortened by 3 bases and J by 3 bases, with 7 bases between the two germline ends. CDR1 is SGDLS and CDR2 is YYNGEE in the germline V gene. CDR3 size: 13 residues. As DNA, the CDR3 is TGTGCCAGCAGCGATCCAGGCTACAATGAGCAGTTCTTC. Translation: CASSDPGYNEQFF.

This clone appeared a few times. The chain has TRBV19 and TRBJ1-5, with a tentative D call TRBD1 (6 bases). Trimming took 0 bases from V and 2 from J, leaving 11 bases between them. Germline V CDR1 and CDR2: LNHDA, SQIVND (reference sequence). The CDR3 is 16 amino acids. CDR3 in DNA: TGTGCCAGTAGTATAGATTCCAGGGGTGGCAATCAGCCCCAGCATTTT. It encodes CASSIDSRGGNQPQHF.

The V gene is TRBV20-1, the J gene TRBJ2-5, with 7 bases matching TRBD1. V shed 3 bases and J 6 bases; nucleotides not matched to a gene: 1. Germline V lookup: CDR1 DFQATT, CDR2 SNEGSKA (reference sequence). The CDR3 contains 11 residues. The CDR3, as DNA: TGCAGTGCTAGGACAGGGAAGACCCAGTACTTC. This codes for CSARTGKTQYF.